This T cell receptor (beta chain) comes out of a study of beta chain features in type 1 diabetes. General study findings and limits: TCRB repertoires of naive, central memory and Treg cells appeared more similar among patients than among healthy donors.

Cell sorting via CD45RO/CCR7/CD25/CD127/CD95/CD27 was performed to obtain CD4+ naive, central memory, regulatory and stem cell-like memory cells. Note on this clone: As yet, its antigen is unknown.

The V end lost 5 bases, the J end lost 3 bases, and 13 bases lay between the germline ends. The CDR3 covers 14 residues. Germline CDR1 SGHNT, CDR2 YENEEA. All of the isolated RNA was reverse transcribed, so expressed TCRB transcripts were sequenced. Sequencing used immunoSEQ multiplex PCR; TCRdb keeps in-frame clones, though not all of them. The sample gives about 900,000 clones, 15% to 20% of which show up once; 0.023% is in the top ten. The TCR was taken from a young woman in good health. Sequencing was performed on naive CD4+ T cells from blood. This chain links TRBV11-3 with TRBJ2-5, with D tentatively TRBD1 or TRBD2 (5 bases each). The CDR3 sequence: CASSRGATEETQYF. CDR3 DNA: TGTGCCAGCAGCCGGGGAGCGACAGAAGAGACCCAGTACTTC.